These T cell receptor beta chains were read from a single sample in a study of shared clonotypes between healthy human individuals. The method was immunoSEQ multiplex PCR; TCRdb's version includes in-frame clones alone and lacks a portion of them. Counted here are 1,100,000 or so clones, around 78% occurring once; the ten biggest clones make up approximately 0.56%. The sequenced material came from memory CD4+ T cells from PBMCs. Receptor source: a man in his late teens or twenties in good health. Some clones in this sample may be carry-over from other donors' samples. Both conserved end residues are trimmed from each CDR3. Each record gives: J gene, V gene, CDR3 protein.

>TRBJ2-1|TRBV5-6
ASSLSQGAGGEQF
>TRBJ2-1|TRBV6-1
ASSPRGLGEQF
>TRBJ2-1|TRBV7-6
ASSLVRLAGYNEQF
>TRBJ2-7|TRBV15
ATSLEIPGEQY
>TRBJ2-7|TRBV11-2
ASRQDRGPSYEQY
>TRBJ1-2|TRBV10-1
ASMGCGFYGYT
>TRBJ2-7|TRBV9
ASSAGLAGARDEQY
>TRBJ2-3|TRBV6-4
ASSDYGTPQDTQY
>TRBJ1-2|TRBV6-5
ASGDRPAGGYT
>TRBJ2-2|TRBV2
ASSEQGIDTGELF
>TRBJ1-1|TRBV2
ASSTGTGGAEAF
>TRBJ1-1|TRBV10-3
ASCIGPSGNTEAF
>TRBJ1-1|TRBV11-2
ASSPAGFVAF
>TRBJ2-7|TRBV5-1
ASSFSGSYSYEQY
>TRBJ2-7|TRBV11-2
ASSSGGRFLEQY
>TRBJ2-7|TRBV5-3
ASSLGGSLSYEQY
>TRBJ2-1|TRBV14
ASSQAGGGEQF
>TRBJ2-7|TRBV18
ASSLQENYEQY
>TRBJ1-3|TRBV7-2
ASSEEGGNTIY
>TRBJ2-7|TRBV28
ASRLQGIYEQY
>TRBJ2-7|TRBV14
ASSKSKEGDEQY
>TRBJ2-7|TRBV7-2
ASSWDNYEQY
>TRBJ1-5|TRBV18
ASSPQGDQPQH
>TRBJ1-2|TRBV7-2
ASRSRGGDYGYT
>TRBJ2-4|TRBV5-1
ASSLEGQGANIQY
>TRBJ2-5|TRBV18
ASSPTGKETQY